This T cell receptor beta chain was identified in a study of cytomegalovirus exposure and HLA in healthy donors. In the study overall: Among the approximately 400 donors who were genotyped, 70% to 90% fell in the genetic ancestry cluster that is associated with self-reported Caucasian donors. Whole-study results and caveats: A reported reduction in N-insertions relative to the approximately 600-donor mean was seen in an Asian-associated ancestry cluster in a later analysis.

As to this clone: The target antigen is unknown.

Vbeta (60) and Jbeta (13) primers were used in the PCR. The data were produced by immunoSEQ multiplex PCR, yet TCRdb's version contains in-frame clones alone and is incomplete. The table shows 150,000 to 200,000 clones, with about 77% occurring only once. V was clipped by 7 bases and J by 1 base, with 8 bases between them. The CDR3 consists of 12 residues. Germline V lookup: CDR1 SGHDN, CDR2 FVKESK. The TCR comes from a man in his late teens or twenties in good health and CMV-seropositive. The V call is TRBV14, the J call TRBJ2-7; perhaps TRBD2 as D (5 bases). The sample comprised PBMCs. CDR3 protein: CASMGVSYEQYF. The CDR3 DNA follows: TGTGCCAGCATGGGAGTGTCCTACGAGCAGTACTTC.